This T cell receptor (beta chain) originates from a study of human T cells and chemical hapten exposure (dated by TCRdb to 2020 to 2022). For the study in its entirety: For sensitization, 2% DPC in acetone was applied to a roughly 2 cm by roughly 2 cm area of upper inner arm skin. Blood samples were taken from patients before sensitization (week 0) and then at 2, 6 and about 24 weeks after DPC sensitization. Libraries were pooled for sequencing, and variation in per-sample TCR yields was attributed mainly to small differences in library volumes within the pool. For TCR sequencing, blood came from 25 to 35 alopecia patients at anywhere from one to four time points (pre-sensitization, 2, 6 and 24 weeks). Throughout the study period of about 23 weeks, patients also received therapeutic DPC doses to the scalp every week. The mostly female patient cohort included alopecia areata with under or over 50% scalp involvement, alopecia totalis and alopecia universalis. Peripheral blood TCR repertoire changes were tracked in vivo in alopecia patients during primary and secondary sensitization to the hapten diphenylcyclopropenone (DPC). Patch testing was performed on the upper back with Finn chambers containing 0.01% DPC, and the patch tests were scored after 6 days according to International Contact Dermatitis Research Group standards. General study outcomes and caveats: All patients had alopecia, a presumed autoimmune disease, so their immune response might differ from that of healthy individuals. The number of TCRs above 1 in 1000 frequency did not change with DPC sensitization; there was no evidence of global repertoire structure alterations. A positive correlation was found between the number of PT1 expanded TCRs and patch test score, with significance reached at thresholds 8, 16 and 32 but not 4. After repeated subsampling, changes were observed in the strength of the expansion versus patch-test correlation and in the threshold at which the correlation became significant. Significantly more large CDR3 similarity clusters were formed by expanded TCRs than by pre-sensitization or healthy control sets, consistent with antigen-driven responses.

The time point label, as the study defines it: pre-sensitization, week 0. The treatment or condition label, read with the paper, signifies: therapeutic diphenylcyclopropenone sensitization with weekly scalp DPC. At every patch-test visit, the blood draw took place before the patch test was put on. Patients were considered eligible if aged 18 to 70, diagnosed with alopecia and deemed suitable for DPC therapy, and patients were excluded if pregnant. Total RNA was isolated from unfractionated whole blood collected in Tempus Blood RNA tubes. Taken from cysteine to phenylalanine, the CDR3 has 15 residues. Just CDR3 DNA is preserved here, 45 bases in frame from base 1. The germline V gene gives CDR1 as MNHEY and CDR2 as SVGAGI. V has 4 bases trimmed and J has 1 base trimmed; junction bases matching no gene number 2. This clonotype was recorded a few times. Its antigen remains undetermined. No qualities accompany the bases; no much larger clone lies one base away.

The library was built by means of RACE. Sequencing took place on a NextSeq 500. During library preparation, unique molecular identifiers were attached to individual cDNA molecules so that TCRs could be counted quantitatively and reproducibly. Both TCR alpha and TCR beta chains were sequenced from each blood RNA sample. The study's processing was this. The median number of TCRs per sample was 95,638, ranging from roughly 23,224 to 700,000. V, J and CDR3 annotation of the TCR reads was performed with the Decombinator software suite. Every sample was subsampled to the same number of TCRs (28,000) for the PS versus PT1 abundance plots. TCRs were defined as expanded if absent before sensitization and observed at least eight times at the 2-week time point. TCRdb reprocessed the public reads (quality trimming at Q25 with fastp, clone calling with MiXCR) and kept in-frame beta chains. Entries are consolidated by CDR3 protein sequence, retaining the most common genes and DNA. The V and J calls and clone size come from TCRdb's table, not from the authors' own analysis. This sample comprises 350,000 to 400,000 distinct CDR3 sequences, 4.5% to 5.5% of them detected only once. Together, the top ten hold 2.5% to 3% of the sample.

The rearrangement joined TRBV6-5 to TRBJ2-2; 8 central nucleotides agree with TRBD1. The material sequenced was whole blood, taken in connection with sensitization to the hapten diphenylcyclopropenone (DPC). The TCR was taken from a woman aged 50 to 60 with alopecia areata. Some clones in this sample may be carry-over from other donors' samples. In nucleotide form, the sequence is TGTGCCAGCAGTTTCACAGGGGGGAACACCGGGGAGCTGTTTTTT. Its protein product is CASSFTGGNTGELFF.